Listed below are T cell receptor beta chains from one sample, sequenced in a study of cytomegalovirus exposure and HLA in healthy donors. Assay used: immunoSEQ multiplex PCR; TCRdb lists only in-frame clones, some missing. The table records around 110,000 clones, about 70% of them present only once. Sequencing was performed on PBMCs. The receptors derive from a woman aged 45 to 65 in good health and CMV-seropositive. Both conserved end residues are part of each CDR3. A D gene is named only where the DNA matches it firmly. Size is omitted from some rows. Given values are once, few, many or a class for expanded clones.

j_call: TRBJ2-6; v_call: TRBV19; clone_size: .; d_call: .; cdr3_nt: TGTGCCAGTAGTAAGAAGGACTTCTCCTCTGGGGCCAACGTCCTGACTTTC; cdr3_aa: CASSKKDFSSGANVLTF
j_call: TRBJ1-5; v_call: TRBV10-3; clone_size: .; d_call: .; cdr3_nt: TGTGCCATCAGTGAGACAGGGACGGGACAGCCCCAGCATTTT; cdr3_aa: CAISETGTGQPQHF
j_call: TRBJ1-4; v_call: TRBV28; clone_size: .; d_call: .; cdr3_nt: TGTGCCAGCAGTTTGCTGGGGGCTGCTAATGAAAAACTGTTTTTT; cdr3_aa: CASSLLGAANEKLFF
j_call: TRBJ1-1; v_call: TRBV7-3; clone_size: .; d_call: .; cdr3_nt: TGTGCCAGCAGCTTAACGTTAGGGGCGCGGACTGAAGCTTTCTTT; cdr3_aa: CASSLTLGARTEAFF
j_call: TRBJ1-2; v_call: TRBV10-3; clone_size: .; d_call: TRBD1; cdr3_nt: TGTGCCATCAGGCCGGACAGGGAGAGTCGCTACACCTTC; cdr3_aa: CAIRPDRESRYTF
j_call: TRBJ1-2; v_call: TRBV6-5; clone_size: .; d_call: TRBD1; cdr3_nt: TGTGCCAGCAGTTACACTACAGGGGTTGATGGCTACACCTTC; cdr3_aa: CASSYTTGVDGYTF
j_call: TRBJ2-1; v_call: TRBV13; clone_size: .; d_call: TRBD2; cdr3_nt: TGTGCCAGCAGCCTTCAGCGGGGGGGCCCAGATGAGCAGTTCTTC; cdr3_aa: CASSLQRGGPDEQFF
j_call: TRBJ1-1; v_call: TRBV29-1; clone_size: .; d_call: .; cdr3_nt: TGCAGCTCACAGGTTAACACTGAAGCTTTCTTT; cdr3_aa: CSSQVNTEAFF
j_call: TRBJ2-5; v_call: TRBV30; clone_size: .; d_call: TRBD2; cdr3_nt: TGTGCCTGGAGTGTTGCCAGCGGGGGAGAGACCCAGTACTTC; cdr3_aa: CAWSVASGGETQYF
j_call: TRBJ2-3; v_call: TRBV5-1; clone_size: .; d_call: .; cdr3_nt: TGCGCCAGCAGCTTGAGGCAGGCAGATACGCAGTATTTT; cdr3_aa: CASSLRQADTQYF
j_call: TRBJ2-5; v_call: TRBV19; clone_size: .; d_call: TRBD1; cdr3_nt: TGTGCCAGTAGTATAACAGGGGGCCCTTTGGAGACCCAGTACTTC; cdr3_aa: CASSITGGPLETQYF
j_call: TRBJ1-3; v_call: TRBV5-1; clone_size: .; d_call: .; cdr3_nt: TGCGCCAGCAGCTCGGACGGGAGGGGAAACACCATATATTTT; cdr3_aa: CASSSDGRGNTIYF
j_call: TRBJ1-1; v_call: TRBV7-2; clone_size: .; d_call: .; cdr3_nt: TGTGCCAGCAGCGGGGTCCCAAGGGGTGAAACTGAAGCTTTCTTT; cdr3_aa: CASSGVPRGETEAFF
j_call: TRBJ2-1; v_call: TRBV11-2; clone_size: .; d_call: .; cdr3_nt: TGTGCCAGCAGCCCCCCTGTGGGGGGTACCTACAATGAGCAGTTCTTC; cdr3_aa: CASSPPVGGTYNEQFF
j_call: TRBJ2-5; v_call: TRBV4-2; clone_size: .; d_call: .; cdr3_nt: TGTGCCAGCAGCCCCAGGAAGGGCGGGGCTTACCAAGAGACCCAGTACTTC; cdr3_aa: CASSPRKGGAYQETQYF
j_call: TRBJ1-1; v_call: TRBV7-3; clone_size: .; d_call: .; cdr3_nt: TGTGCCAGCAGCCTGGACAGGAACACTGAAGCTTTCTTT; cdr3_aa: CASSLDRNTEAFF
j_call: TRBJ2-1; v_call: TRBV11-3; clone_size: .; d_call: TRBD1; cdr3_nt: TGTGCCAGCAGCCAGGGACAGGGGTCCTACAATGAGCAGTTCTTC; cdr3_aa: CASSQGQGSYNEQFF
j_call: TRBJ1-1; v_call: TRBV10-3; clone_size: .; d_call: .; cdr3_nt: TGTGCCATCAGTGAATTGGACAGTGAAGCTTTCTTT; cdr3_aa: CAISELDSEAFF
j_call: TRBJ1-4; v_call: TRBV7-2; clone_size: once; d_call: TRBD1; cdr3_nt: TGTGCCAGCAGCTTAGTCAGGGGGCCTGAAAAACTGTTTTTT; cdr3_aa: CASSLVRGPEKLFF
j_call: TRBJ1-2; v_call: TRBV5-1; clone_size: .; d_call: .; cdr3_nt: TGCGCCAGCAGCTTGGGACAGCTTAACTATGGCTACACCTTC; cdr3_aa: CASSLGQLNYGYTF
j_call: TRBJ2-7; v_call: TRBV28; clone_size: .; d_call: .; cdr3_nt: TGTGCCAGCAGTACACTAGGACCCTTCTACGAGCAGTACTTC; cdr3_aa: CASSTLGPFYEQYF
j_call: TRBJ1-1; v_call: TRBV28; clone_size: .; d_call: .; cdr3_nt: TGTGCCAGCAGTTTATCCGGGAACAGAGAAGCTTTCTTT; cdr3_aa: CASSLSGNREAFF
j_call: TRBJ2-7; v_call: TRBV28; clone_size: many; d_call: .; cdr3_nt: TGTGCCAGCACCTACAGGGTAGGCGAGCAGTACTTC; cdr3_aa: CASTYRVGEQYF
j_call: TRBJ1-2; v_call: TRBV7-8; clone_size: .; d_call: TRBD1; cdr3_nt: TGTGCCAGCAGCGGAGGGGACAGTCCCGCCGCGCCCTATGGCTACACCTTC; cdr3_aa: CASSGGDSPAAPYGYTF
j_call: TRBJ2-3; v_call: TRBV6-5; clone_size: .; d_call: .; cdr3_nt: TGTGCCAGCAGTTACGGCAGGGGCGGCACAGATACGCAGTATTTT; cdr3_aa: CASSYGRGGTDTQYF
j_call: TRBJ2-3; v_call: TRBV27; clone_size: few; d_call: TRBD2; cdr3_nt: TGTGCCACCAAGGGCCAGCGGGGGTCCACAGATACGCAGTATTTT; cdr3_aa: CATKGQRGSTDTQYF
j_call: TRBJ2-1; v_call: TRBV7-2; clone_size: .; d_call: TRBD2; cdr3_nt: TGTGCCAGCAGCGCACTAGCGGGGTTTAACAATGAGCAGTTCTTC; cdr3_aa: CASSALAGFNNEQFF
j_call: TRBJ2-5; v_call: TRBV28; clone_size: .; d_call: .; cdr3_nt: TGTGCCAGCACGGAACAGGGTGAGACCCAGTACTTC; cdr3_aa: CASTEQGETQYF
j_call: TRBJ2-5; v_call: TRBV7-2; clone_size: .; d_call: TRBD2; cdr3_nt: TGTGCCAGCAGCTGGGGACTAGCGGGGGGGCGAGAGACCCAGTACTTC; cdr3_aa: CASSWGLAGGRETQYF
j_call: TRBJ1-6; v_call: TRBV11-2; clone_size: .; d_call: TRBD1; cdr3_nt: TGTGCCAGCAGTCAGCCGACAGGGGGTAATTCACCCCTCCACTTT; cdr3_aa: CASSQPTGGNSPLHF
j_call: TRBJ1-1; v_call: TRBV6-5; clone_size: .; d_call: .; cdr3_nt: TGTGCCAGCAGTTACAACAGTAACACTGAAGCTTTCTTT; cdr3_aa: CASSYNSNTEAFF
j_call: TRBJ2-7; v_call: TRBV4-1; clone_size: .; d_call: TRBD1; cdr3_nt: TGCGCCAGCAGCCAAGTGCTGGGACAGGGGGCAGGGTACGAGCAGTACTTC; cdr3_aa: CASSQVLGQGAGYEQYF
j_call: TRBJ1-3; v_call: TRBV4-1; clone_size: .; d_call: .; cdr3_nt: TGCGCCAGCAGCCAAGAGAAACAGGGAAGGCTAAACACCATATATTTT; cdr3_aa: CASSQEKQGRLNTIYF
j_call: TRBJ1-2; v_call: TRBV7-9; clone_size: .; d_call: TRBD1; cdr3_nt: TGTGCCAGCAGCTCGCAGGGGGCTGGCTACACCTTC; cdr3_aa: CASSSQGAGYTF
j_call: TRBJ2-2; v_call: TRBV19; clone_size: .; d_call: .; cdr3_nt: TGTGCCAGTAGGACATGGGCTTTAGGGGTTTCCGGGGAGCTGTTTTTT; cdr3_aa: CASRTWALGVSGELFF
j_call: TRBJ2-7; v_call: TRBV18; clone_size: .; d_call: .; cdr3_nt: TGTGCCAGCTCAAGCCTGAGACGGGGAACTTTGGCCTACGAGCAGTACTTC; cdr3_aa: CASSSLRRGTLAYEQYF
j_call: TRBJ2-5; v_call: TRBV10-3; clone_size: once; d_call: TRBD1; cdr3_nt: TGTGCCATCAGTGAGGGTGGGACAGGGGGAGAGACCCAGTACTTC; cdr3_aa: CAISEGGTGGETQYF
j_call: TRBJ1-4; v_call: TRBV6-5; clone_size: .; d_call: .; cdr3_nt: TGTGCCAGCAGTTACAGGGGAACTGAAAAACTGTTTTTT; cdr3_aa: CASSYRGTEKLFF
j_call: TRBJ2-1; v_call: TRBV5-1; clone_size: .; d_call: .; cdr3_nt: TGCGCCAGCAGCTCACTTAACATTGGACTTAGCTCCTACAATGAGCAGTTCTTC; cdr3_aa: CASSSLNIGLSSYNEQFF
j_call: TRBJ2-7; v_call: TRBV5-4; clone_size: .; d_call: .; cdr3_nt: TGTGCCAGCAGCTTGGGCCAGGGAAACGAGCAGTACTTC; cdr3_aa: CASSLGQGNEQYF